The 10 T cell receptor beta chains below come from one sample, sequenced in a study of identical twins. TCRdb reanalysed the 5' RACE reads using MiXCR and keeps one entry per CDR3 protein. This sample has 350,000 to 600,000 distinct CDR3 sequences, with 12% to 15% found just once. Separately, the same data were catalogued under a study of yellow fever vaccine responses in identical twins.

Sequenced material: CD4+ T cells sorted from blood. Receptors were obtained from a woman between 18 and 30 years old in good health.

The chain links TRBV28 to TRBJ2-7; D not certain. Deletions cut 4 bases from V and 2 bases from J, with 9 bases between. Germline V gene lookup returns CDR1 MDHEN and CDR2 SYDVKM. CDR3 length: 13 residues. The CDR3 DNA follows: TGTGCCAGCAGTTCGGCAGAACCCTACGAGCAGTACTTC. Translating it yields CASSSAEPYEQYF. The variable domain in full, with the rest retrieved from reference TRBV28 and TRBJ2-7, is DVKVTQSSRYLVKRTGEKVFLECVQDMDHENMFWYRQDPGLGLRLIYFSYDVKMKEKGDIPEGYSVSREKKERFSLILESASTNQTSMYLCASSSAEPYEQYFGPGTRLTVT.

The CDR3 nucleotides are TGCAGCGTTGCGATGGGGGCTGGAAGCTCTGGGGCCAACGTCCTGACTTTC. Translated: CSVAMGAGSSGANVLTF. The chain links TRBV29-1 to TRBJ2-6; D perhaps matches TRBD1 (6 bases). The CDR3 covers 17 residues. Deletions cut 4 bases from V and 0 bases from J, with 16 bases between. Germline-derived CDR1 and CDR2 are SQVTM and ANQGSEA.

This rearrangement joins TRBV28 to TRBJ2-7; no clear D gene. This CDR3 is built from 15 residues. V was shortened by 3 bases and J by 0 bases, with 12 bases between the two germline ends. Germline values: CDR1 MDHEN, CDR2 SYDVKM. The CDR3 DNA reads TGTGCCAGCAGTTTTCTCGGGCCTCCCTCCTACGAGCAGTACTTC. Amino acid sequence: CASSFLGPPSYEQYF.

The rearrangement links TRBV15 to TRBJ1-5; D unclear. V lost 5 bases and J 6 bases, leaving 14 bases between the germline ends. Germline V gene sequence: CDR1 LNHNV, CDR2 YYDKDF (reference sequence). The CDR3 loop spans 14 amino acids. The CDR3 loop reads CATSGGRQSQPQHF. DNA of the CDR3: TGTGCCACCAGCGGTGGACGGCAAAGTCAGCCCCAGCATTTT.

The chain recombines TRBV19 with TRBJ2-5; D possibly matches TRBD1 or TRBD2 (6 bases each). Germline CDR1 reads LNHDA; CDR2 reads SQIVND (reference sequence). V gave up 2 bases and J gave up 11 bases, with 15 bases separating them. This CDR3 is 13 amino acids long. The chain's CDR3 is CASSISGQGLQYF. The CDR3 nucleotides are TGTGCCAGTAGTATAAGCGGGCAGGGGTTGCAGTACTTC.

J is TRBJ1-2 and V is TRBV29-1; possibly TRBD1 for D (5 bases). The ends were cut back, 4 bases at V and 2 bases at J, with 8 bases in the middle. CDR1 is SQVTM and CDR2 is ANQGSEA in the germline V gene. The CDR3 runs 12 residues. As DNA, the CDR3 is TGCAGCGTTGCGTGGGGGAACTATGGCTACACCTTC. As protein: CSVAWGNYGYTF.

The chain couples TRBV7-2 to TRBJ2-1, with 12 bases that match TRBD2. Germline CDR1 SGHTA, CDR2 FQGNSA. J lost 16 bases, V lost 5 bases, and 12 bases had no gene match. CDR3 length: 14 amino acids. For the CDR3, the DNA is TGTGCCAGCAGCCCGCGACCCCTAGCGGGGGGGGCTTTCTTC. It codes for CASSPRPLAGGAFF.

The gene calls are TRBV6-6 and TRBJ2-7; D perhaps matches TRBD2 (5 bases). CDR1 MNHNY and CDR2 SVGAGI come from the germline V gene (reference sequence). The CDR3 is made up of 12 amino acids. V gave up 6 bases and J gave up 6 bases, with 12 bases separating them. CDR3 protein: CASSDPGGEQYF. CDR3 in DNA: TGTGCCAGCAGCGACCCAGGAGGCGAGCAGTACTTC.

This clonotype was detected a few times. The rearrangement links TRBV5-1 to TRBJ2-3, with 9 bases lining up with TRBD2. The CDR3 is 16 amino acids. The trim removed 2 bases at V and 6 bases at J, leaving 10 bases unmatched. Germline loops: CDR1 SGHRS, CDR2 YFSETQ. The CDR3 here is CASSFGLRGGPDTQYF. The CDR3 region has the DNA TGCGCCAGCAGCTTCGGTCTGCGGGGGGGCCCGGATACGCAGTATTTT. Together with reference TRBV5-1 and TRBJ2-3, the CDR3 gives the full variable domain: KAGVTQTPRYLIKTRGQQVTLSCSPISGHRSVSWYQQTPGQGLQFLFEYFSETQRNKGNFPGRFSGRQFSNSRSEMNVSTLELGDSALYLCASSFGLRGGPDTQYFGPGTRLTVL.

A few counts support this clonotype. The genes are TRBV7-2 and TRBJ2-1, with TRBD2 as a possible D gene (5 bases). V was shortened by 5 bases and J by 4 bases, with 9 bases between the two germline ends. The germline gives CDR1 SGHTA, CDR2 FQGNSA. CDR3 length: 13 amino acids. CDR3 region: CASSTSGYNEQFF. The CDR3 coding sequence is TGTGCCAGCAGCACCTCGGGGTACAATGAGCAGTTCTTC.